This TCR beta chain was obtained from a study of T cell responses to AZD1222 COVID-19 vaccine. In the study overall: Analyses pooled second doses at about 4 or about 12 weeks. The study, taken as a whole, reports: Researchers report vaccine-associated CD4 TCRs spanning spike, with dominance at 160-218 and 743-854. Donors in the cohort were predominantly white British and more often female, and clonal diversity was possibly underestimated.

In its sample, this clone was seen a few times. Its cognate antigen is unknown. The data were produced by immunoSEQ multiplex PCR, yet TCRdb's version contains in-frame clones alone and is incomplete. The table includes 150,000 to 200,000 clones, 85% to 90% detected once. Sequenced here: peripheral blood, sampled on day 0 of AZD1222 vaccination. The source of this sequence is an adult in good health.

CDR3 bases: TGTGCCAGCAGTTACTACGGGGTGCCCACAGATACGCAGTATTTT. Residues: CASSYYGVPTDTQYF. The rearrangement uses TRBV6-5 and TRBJ2-3; a possible D gene is TRBD2 (5 bases). Germline V gene lookup returns CDR1 MNHEY and CDR2 SVGAGI. This CDR3 comprises 15 residues. V dropped 1 base and J dropped 2 bases, with 10 bases sitting between them.